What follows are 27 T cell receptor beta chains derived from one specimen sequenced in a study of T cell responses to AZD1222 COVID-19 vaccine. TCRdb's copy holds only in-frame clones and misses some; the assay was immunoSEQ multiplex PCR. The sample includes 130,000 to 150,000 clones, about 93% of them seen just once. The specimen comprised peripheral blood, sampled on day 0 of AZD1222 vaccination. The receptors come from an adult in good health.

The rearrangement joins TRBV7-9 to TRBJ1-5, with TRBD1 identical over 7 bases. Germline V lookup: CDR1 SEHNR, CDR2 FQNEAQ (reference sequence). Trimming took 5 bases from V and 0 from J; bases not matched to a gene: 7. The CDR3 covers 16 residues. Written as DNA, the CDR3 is TGTGCCAGCAGCCCGGGACAGCAGTATAGCAATCAGCCCCAGCATTTT. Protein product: CASSPGQQYSNQPQHF.

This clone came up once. CDR3 DNA sequence: TGTGCCTGGAGTGTAGAGGTCAGGACCTCTGGAAACACCATATATTTT. Translating it yields CAWSVEVRTSGNTIYF. The V and J genes are TRBV30 and TRBJ1-3, with unresolved D. Trimming took 0 bases from V and 0 from J, leaving 12 bases between them. Germline V gives CDR1 GTSNPN, CDR2 SVGIG (reference sequence). The CDR3 extends over 16 amino acids. Full variable domain (remainder filled in from reference TRBV30 and TRBJ1-3): SQTIHQWPATLVQPVGSPLSLECTVEGTSNPNLYWYRQAAGRGLQLLFYSVGIGQISSEVPQNLSASRPQDRQFILSSKKLLLSDSGFYLCAWSVEVRTSGNTIYFGEGSWLTVV.

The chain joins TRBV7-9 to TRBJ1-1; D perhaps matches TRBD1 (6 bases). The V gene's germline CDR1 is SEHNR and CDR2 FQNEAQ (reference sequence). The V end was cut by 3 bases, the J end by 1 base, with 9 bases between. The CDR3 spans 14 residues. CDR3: CASSLAGANTEAFF. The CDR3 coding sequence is TGTGCCAGCAGCTTGGCAGGGGCGAACACTGAAGCTTTCTTT.

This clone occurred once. The CDR3 spells CAAGGVYTQYF. The CDR3 DNA reads as TGTGCCGCCGGGGGAGTCTATACGCAGTATTTT. J is TRBJ2-3 and V is TRBV6-5; tentatively, D is TRBD2 (6 bases). V dropped 11 bases and J dropped 7 bases, with 13 bases sitting between them. The CDR3 has 11 amino acids. Germline CDR1 reads MNHEY; CDR2 reads SVGAGI.

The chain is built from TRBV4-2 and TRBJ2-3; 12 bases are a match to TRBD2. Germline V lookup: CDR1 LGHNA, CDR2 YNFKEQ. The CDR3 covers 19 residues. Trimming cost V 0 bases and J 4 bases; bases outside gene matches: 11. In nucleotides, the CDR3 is TGTGCCAGCAGCCAAGATGCCGGGGCTAGCGGGGGGGCAGCAGATACGCAGTATTTT. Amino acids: CASSQDAGASGGAADTQYF.

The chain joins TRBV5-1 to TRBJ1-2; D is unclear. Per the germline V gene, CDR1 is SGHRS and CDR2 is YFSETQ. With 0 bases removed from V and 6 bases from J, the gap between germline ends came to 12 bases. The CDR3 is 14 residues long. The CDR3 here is CASSLVRNSNGYTF. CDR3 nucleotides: TGCGCCAGCAGCTTGGTGAGAAACAGTAATGGCTACACCTTC.

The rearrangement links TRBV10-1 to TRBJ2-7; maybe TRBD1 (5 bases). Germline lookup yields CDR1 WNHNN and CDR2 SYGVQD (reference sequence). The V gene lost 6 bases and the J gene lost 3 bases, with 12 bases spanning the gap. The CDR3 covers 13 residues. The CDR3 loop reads CASSPRAHYEQYF. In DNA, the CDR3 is TGCGCCAGCAGCCCCAGGGCCCACTACGAGCAGTACTTC.

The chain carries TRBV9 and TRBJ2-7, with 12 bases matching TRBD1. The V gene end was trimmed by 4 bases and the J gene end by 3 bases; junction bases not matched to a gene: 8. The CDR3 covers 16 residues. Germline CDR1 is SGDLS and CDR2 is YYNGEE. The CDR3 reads CASSPRDRGHYYEQYF. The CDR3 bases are TGTGCCAGCAGCCCTAGGGACAGGGGGCATTACTACGAGCAGTACTTC.

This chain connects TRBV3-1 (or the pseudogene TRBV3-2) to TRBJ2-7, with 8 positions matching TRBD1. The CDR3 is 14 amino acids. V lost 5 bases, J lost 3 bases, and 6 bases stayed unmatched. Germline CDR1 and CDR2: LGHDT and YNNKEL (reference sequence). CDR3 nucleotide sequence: TGTGCCAGCAGCGACTTGGGACAGGACTACGAGCAGTACTTC. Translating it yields CASSDLGQDYEQYF.

CDR3 nucleotide sequence: TGTGCCAGCAGCGTAGGGACTATCACAGATACGCAGTATTTT. Translation gives CASSVGTITDTQYF. The rearrangement links TRBV9 to TRBJ2-3, with a tentative D call TRBD2 (6 bases). Trimming shortened V by 0 bases and J by 2 bases, and 7 bases separated the two germline ends. Germline V lookup: CDR1 SGDLS, CDR2 YYNGEE. The CDR3 sequence is 14 residues long.

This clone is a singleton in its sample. The CDR3 protein is CASSPYLAGVVEQYF. The CDR3 DNA reads as TGCGCCAGCAGCCCGTACCTAGCGGGGGTGGTCGAGCAGTACTTC. The J gene is TRBJ2-7, the V gene TRBV5-1; TRBD2 matches at 10 bases. V gave up 4 bases and J gave up 6 bases; unmatched junction bases: 10. Germline V gene lookup returns CDR1 SGHRS and CDR2 YFSETQ. The CDR3 is made up of 15 amino acids.

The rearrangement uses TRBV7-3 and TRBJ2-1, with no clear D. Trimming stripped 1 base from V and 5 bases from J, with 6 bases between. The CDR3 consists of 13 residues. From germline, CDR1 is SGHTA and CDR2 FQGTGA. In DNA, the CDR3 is TGTGCCAGCAGCTTAATCAACAACAATGAGCAGTTCTTC. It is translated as CASSLINNNEQFF.

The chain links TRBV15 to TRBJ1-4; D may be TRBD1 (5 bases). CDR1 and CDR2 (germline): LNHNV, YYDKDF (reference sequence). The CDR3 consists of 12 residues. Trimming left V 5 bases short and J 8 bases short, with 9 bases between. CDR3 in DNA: TGTGCCACCAGCTTGGGGCAGGAAAAACTGTTTTTT. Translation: CATSLGQEKLFF.

CDR3: CASSVDRGRINNEQFF. The CDR3 nucleotides are TGTGCCAGCTCCGTTGACAGGGGGCGAATCAACAATGAGCAGTTCTTC. The V gene is TRBV18, the J gene TRBJ2-1; 10 bases map to TRBD1. Germline lookup yields CDR1 KGHSH and CDR2 LQKENI. With 6 bases clipped from V and 5 bases from J, the junction kept 10 bases outside the gene matches. This CDR3 region has 16 residues.

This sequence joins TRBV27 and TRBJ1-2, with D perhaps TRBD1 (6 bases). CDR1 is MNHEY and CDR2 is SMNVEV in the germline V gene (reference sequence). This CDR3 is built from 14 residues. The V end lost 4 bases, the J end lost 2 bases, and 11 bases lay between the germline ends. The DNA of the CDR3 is TGTGCCAGCAGTTCGGACAGAAAAAACTATGGCTACACCTTC. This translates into CASSSDRKNYGYTF.

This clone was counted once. Written as DNA, the CDR3 is TGTGCCAGCAGCCAAGGACAAGGCTCCTACGAGCAGTACTTC. Translated: CASSQGQGSYEQYF. The V and J genes are TRBV11-2 and TRBJ2-7; D is possibly TRBD1 (5 bases). CDR3 length: 14 amino acids. V dropped 5 bases and J dropped 0 bases, with 11 bases sitting between them. Germline CDR1 reads SGHAT; CDR2 reads FQNNGV.

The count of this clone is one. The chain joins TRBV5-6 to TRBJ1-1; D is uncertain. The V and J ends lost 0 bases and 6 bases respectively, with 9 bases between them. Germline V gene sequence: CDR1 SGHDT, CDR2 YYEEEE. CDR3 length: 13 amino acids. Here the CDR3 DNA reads TGTGCCAGCAGCTTGGTAAGGGTTCCTGAAGCTTTCTTT. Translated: CASSLVRVPEAFF.

In DNA, the CDR3 is TGCGCCAGCAGCGCGACAGGGTCAGGAAACACCATATATTTT. It yields the protein CASSATGSGNTIYF. The rearrangement links TRBV5-1 to TRBJ1-3; 7 nucleotides line up with TRBD1. J gave up 4 bases and V 4 bases, and 5 bases lay outside the gene matches. Germline CDR1 is SGHRS and CDR2 is YFSETQ. This CDR3 region has 14 residues.

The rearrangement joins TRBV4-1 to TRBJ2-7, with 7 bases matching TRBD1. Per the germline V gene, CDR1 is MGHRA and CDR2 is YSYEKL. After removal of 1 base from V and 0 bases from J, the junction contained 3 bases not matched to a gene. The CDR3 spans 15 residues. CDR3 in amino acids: CASSQVPGGSYEQYF. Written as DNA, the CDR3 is TGCGCCAGCAGCCAAGTCCCAGGGGGCTCCTACGAGCAGTACTTC.

CDR3 DNA: TGTGCCAGCAGCTTCACGGGAGGGCGGGACAATGAGCAGTTCTTC. Translating it yields CASSFTGGRDNEQFF. The gene calls are TRBV13 and TRBJ2-1; TRBD2 matches 8 bases. The CDR3 consists of 15 residues. V dropped 3 bases and J dropped 5; count of bases not matched to a gene: 6. CDR1 is PRHDT and CDR2 is FYEKMQ in the germline V gene (reference sequence).

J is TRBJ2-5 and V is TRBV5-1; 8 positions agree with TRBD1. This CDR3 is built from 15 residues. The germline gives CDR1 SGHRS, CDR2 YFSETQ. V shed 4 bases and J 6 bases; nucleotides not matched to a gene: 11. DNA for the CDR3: TGCGCCAGCAGCGCGTCGGACAGGGCCGGTAAGACCCAGTACTTC. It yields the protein CASSASDRAGKTQYF.

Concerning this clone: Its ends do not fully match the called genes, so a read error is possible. The CDR3 sequence: CASSLGAAGFQPF. CDR3 sequence (DNA): TGTGCCAGCAGCTTAGGGGCGGCAGGTTTCCAACCCTTT. The rearrangement uses TRBV7-9 and TRBJ1-1; D is undetermined. The germline CDR1 and CDR2 sequences are SEHNR and FQNEAQ (reference sequence). The CDR3 totals 13 residues.

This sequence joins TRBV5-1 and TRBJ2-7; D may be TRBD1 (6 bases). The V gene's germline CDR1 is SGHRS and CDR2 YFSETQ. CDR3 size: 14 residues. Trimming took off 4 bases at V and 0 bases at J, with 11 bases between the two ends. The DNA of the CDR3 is TGCGCCAGCAGCCCCCAGGGGAGCTCCTACGAGCAGTACTTC. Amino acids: CASSPQGSSYEQYF.

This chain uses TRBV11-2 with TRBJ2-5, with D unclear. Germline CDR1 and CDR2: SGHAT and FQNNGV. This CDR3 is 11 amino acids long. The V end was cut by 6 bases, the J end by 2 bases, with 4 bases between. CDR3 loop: CASRTQETQYF. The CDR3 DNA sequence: TGTGCCAGCAGAACGCAAGAGACCCAGTACTTC.

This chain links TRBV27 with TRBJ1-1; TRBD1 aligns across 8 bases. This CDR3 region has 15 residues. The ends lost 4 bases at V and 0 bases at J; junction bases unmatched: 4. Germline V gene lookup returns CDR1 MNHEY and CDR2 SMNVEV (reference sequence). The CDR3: CASSSGQGLNTEAFF. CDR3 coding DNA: TGTGCCAGCAGTTCCGGACAGGGATTGAACACTGAAGCTTTCTTT.

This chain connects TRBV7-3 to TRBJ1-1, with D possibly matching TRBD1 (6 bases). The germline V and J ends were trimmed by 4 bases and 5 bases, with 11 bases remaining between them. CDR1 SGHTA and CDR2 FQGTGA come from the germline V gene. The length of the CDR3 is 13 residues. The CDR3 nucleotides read TGTGCCAGCAGCTCCTCAGGGGAAACTGAAGCTTTCTTT. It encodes CASSSSGETEAFF.

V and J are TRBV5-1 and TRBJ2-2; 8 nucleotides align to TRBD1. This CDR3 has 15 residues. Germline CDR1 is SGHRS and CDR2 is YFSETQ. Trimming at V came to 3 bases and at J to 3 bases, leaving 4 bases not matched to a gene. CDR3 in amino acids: CASSYGQGDTGELFF. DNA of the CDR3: TGCGCCAGCAGCTACGGACAGGGAGACACCGGGGAGCTGTTTTTT. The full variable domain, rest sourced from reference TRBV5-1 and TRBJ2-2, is KAGVTQTPRYLIKTRGQQVTLSCSPISGHRSVSWYQQTPGQGLQFLFEYFSETQRNKGNFPGRFSGRQFSNSRSEMNVSTLELGDSALYLCASSYGQGDTGELFFGEGSRLTVL.